A single sample gave rise to the 6 T cell receptor beta chains below, sequenced in a study of cytomegalovirus exposure and HLA in healthy donors. Data came from immunoSEQ multiplex PCR; TCRdb stores just in-frame clones and leaves some out. The repertoire includes some 270,000 clones, around 85% of them detected once, and around 1% sits in the top ten. The specimen was PBMCs. The receptors derive from a woman aged 18-35 years in good health and CMV-seronegative.

The chain uses TRBV27 and TRBJ2-2; maybe TRBD2 (6 bases). Trimming removed 6 bases from V and 0 bases from J, with 14 bases in between. This CDR3 contains 16 residues. Germline-derived CDR1 and CDR2 are MNHEY and SMNVEV (reference sequence). Here the CDR3 reads CASSREPVANTGELFF. CDR3 DNA: TGTGCCAGCAGCCGGGAGCCGGTGGCGAACACCGGGGAGCTGTTTTTT.

The chain joins TRBV7-8 to TRBJ2-1; a possible D gene is TRBD1 (6 bases). Germline V CDR1 and CDR2: SGHVS, FQNEAQ. The CDR3 consists of 18 residues. The V gene lost 6 bases and the J gene lost 0 bases, with 21 bases spanning the gap. The CDR3 is CASREEDSESYSYNEQFF. For the CDR3, the DNA is TGTGCCAGCAGGGAAGAGGACAGCGAATCTTACTCCTACAATGAGCAGTTCTTC.

The chain carries TRBV5-4 and TRBJ2-1; TRBD2 matches 9 bases. V lost 9 bases, J lost 5 bases, and 9 bases stayed unmatched. The CDR3 length is 14 residues. Germline V lookup: CDR1 SGHNT, CDR2 YYREEE (reference sequence). Here the CDR3 DNA reads TGTGCCACGGCGAGACTAGCGGTCGACAATGAGCAGTTCTTC. Protein sequence: CATARLAVDNEQFF.

The V and J genes are TRBV5-1 and TRBJ2-7; TRBD1 is a possible D gene (8 bases). CDR1 is SGHRS, CDR2 YFSETQ, per germline. The CDR3 runs 15 residues. Trimming took off 5 bases at V and 1 base at J, with 16 bases between the two ends. Here the CDR3 reads CASSPDRGGSYEQYF. The CDR3, as DNA: TGCGCCAGCAGTCCCGACAGGGGAGGGTCCTACGAGCAGTACTTC.

The genes are TRBV25-1 and TRBJ2-1; a possible D gene is TRBD2 (7 bases). The CDR3 totals 15 residues. Trimming removed 5 bases from V and 8 bases from J, with 19 bases in between. Per germline, CDR1 MGHDK and CDR2 SYGVNS. The CDR3: CASSFAGAGGDEQFF. The DNA for the CDR3 is TGTGCCAGCAGTTTCGCGGGGGCGGGCGGGGATGAGCAGTTCTTC.

The V gene is TRBV28, the J gene TRBJ1-5; TRBD1 aligns across 8 bases. Germline V gene sequence: CDR1 MDHEN, CDR2 SYDVKM. The CDR3 sequence is 16 residues long. V dropped 6 bases and J dropped 1; count of bases not matched to a gene: 8. As DNA, the CDR3 is TGTGCCAGCAGGAGAGATACAGGGGGGAGCAATCAGCCCCAGCATTTT. Translated, it gives CASRRDTGGSNQPQHF.